Listed below are T cell receptor beta chains from one sample, sequenced in a study of blood T cell repertoires in COVID-19. This table comes from immunoSEQ multiplex PCR, and its TCRdb copy is limited to in-frame clones, with some not included. The repertoire holds some 50,000 clones, with 80% to 90% as singletons. Sequenced sample: peripheral blood. All receptors derive from a middle-aged man with active COVID-19. The CDR3 runs from the conserved cysteine through the conserved F or W. Where a row states a size, it is once, few, many or the class of an expanded clone; other rows omit it.

j_call clone_size v_call cdr3_aa
TRBJ1-5 - TRBV28 CASSLLDRDSNQPQHF
TRBJ2-1 - TRBV6-5 CASSYSWTSGNEQFF
TRBJ1-6 - TRBV7-9 CASSLDNYPLF
TRBJ2-5 - TRBV7-8 CASSLTLTSGRETQYF
TRBJ2-1 - TRBV18 CASSPPVNEQFF
TRBJ1-1 - TRBV2 CASLDITGNTEAFF
TRBJ2-5 - TRBV6-2/TRBV6-3 CASSTSGAPQETQYF
TRBJ2-7 - TRBV28 CASSQARDYEQYF
TRBJ1-6 once TRBV3-1/TRBV3-2 CASSLGDSNSPLHF
TRBJ2-1 - TRBV6-1 CASSESRGAEQFF
TRBJ2-7 - TRBV7-8 CASSSTRNYEQYF
TRBJ2-3 - TRBV2 CAGGSTDTQYF
TRBJ2-1 - TRBV24-1 CATSDYGQEQFF
TRBJ2-5 - TRBV7-9 CAITDYAGAETQYF
TRBJ1-2 - TRBV3-1/TRBV3-2 CASSQPTDCYGYTF
TRBJ2-3 - TRBV3-1/TRBV3-2 CASSHRTRTSGGAQDTQYF
TRBJ2-2 - TRBV12-3/TRBV12-4 CASSPVLAGELFF
TRBJ2-5 - TRBV9 CASSVEASGPQETQYF
TRBJ2-3 - TRBV30 CAFSPSRGFTDTQYF
TRBJ1-4 - TRBV27 CASSLRDNEKLFF
TRBJ2-3 - TRBV7-2 CASSSSTGADTQYF
TRBJ2-2 - TRBV4-2 CASSQVTAGGSGELFF
TRBJ2-7 - TRBV19 CASSGWAAGVNEQYF
TRBJ2-3 - TRBV18 CASSPIAGGTDTQYF
TRBJ2-5 - TRBV18 CASSPLTGVGETQYF
TRBJ2-5 - TRBV30 CAGTLAGGETQYF
TRBJ1-6 few TRBV7-9 CASSSFLSPLHF
TRBJ1-1 - TRBV5-1 CASSLGQGGTEAFF
TRBJ1-2 - TRBV5-3 CARSSLNRAGYYGYTF
TRBJ2-7 few TRBV27 CASSGLAGGDEQYF
TRBJ1-6 - TRBV7-3 CASSLSPPTGGNSPLHF
TRBJ1-2 - TRBV6-2/TRBV6-3 CASSLPARDGYTF
TRBJ2-3 - TRBV12-3/TRBV12-4 CASSLALNTQYF